The 29 T cell receptor beta chains below come from one sample, sequenced in a study of T-cell memory formation after mild COVID-19. TCRdb reanalysed the 5' RACE reads using MiXCR and keeps one entry per CDR3 protein. The table has over 350,000 distinct CDR3 sequences, roughly 15% seen once. Sequencing was done on a sample of PBMCs or a T cell subset sorted from them (not recorded which). The receptors were sampled from a man younger than 35 who had mild COVID-19 (a few samples of this study predate the infection). Cell type and time point are not known.

This clonotype appeared a few times. The rearrangement links TRBV7-8 to TRBJ2-7; D might be TRBD1 or TRBD2, each matching 5 bases. CDR3 length: 15 amino acids. Germline V gene sequence: CDR1 SGHVS, CDR2 FQNEAQ. V gave up 1 base and J gave up 6 bases, with 16 bases separating them. CDR3 protein: CASSLVEGFGFEQYF. Here the CDR3 DNA reads TGTGCCAGCAGCTTAGTTGAGGGGTTTGGGTTCGAGCAGTACTTC.

V usage is TRBV5-1 and J usage is TRBJ1-1, with D perhaps matching TRBD1 (5 bases). The CDR3 covers 14 residues. Germline values: CDR1 SGHRS, CDR2 YFSETQ. Deletions cut 3 bases from V and 3 bases from J, with 12 bases between. Written as DNA, the CDR3 is TGCGCCAGCAGCTCGAACGGGGCCTACACTGAAGCTTTCTTT. Amino acid sequence: CASSSNGAYTEAFF.

The chain joins TRBV27 to TRBJ1-1; unclear D gene. CDR1 and CDR2 (germline): MNHEY, SMNVEV (reference sequence). CDR3 length equals 14 residues. V lost 3 bases, J lost 1 base, and 9 bases lay in between. The CDR3: CASSFDAQNTEAFF. In DNA form, the CDR3 reads TGTGCCAGCAGTTTTGACGCCCAGAACACTGAAGCTTTCTTT.

The rearrangement joins TRBV29-1 to TRBJ2-5; D may be TRBD2 (7 bases). The CDR3 runs to 15 residues. Per the germline V gene, CDR1 is SQVTM and CDR2 is ANQGSEA. Trimming shortened V by 6 bases and J by 4 bases, and 21 bases separated the two germline ends. The CDR3 protein is CSVGGGLEGRETQYF. DNA of the CDR3: TGCAGCGTAGGGGGGGGCCTAGAGGGTAGAGAGACCCAGTACTTC.

This clonotype came up a few times. The genes are TRBV5-1 and TRBJ1-1; D is uncertain. Germline lookup yields CDR1 SGHRS and CDR2 YFSETQ. The V and J ends lost 4 bases and 2 bases respectively, with 18 bases between them. The CDR3 runs to 16 residues. The CDR3 coding sequence is TGCGCCAGCAGCGCCCAACCAGCCGATGCTAACACTGAAGCTTTCTTT. It encodes CASSAQPADANTEAFF.

This chain uses TRBV6-5 with TRBJ1-2, with a weak D call TRBD1 (6 bases). The germline V gene encodes CDR1 MNHEY and CDR2 SVGAGI. V was cut by 1 base and J by 3 bases, with 15 bases left in between. The CDR3 is 16 amino acids. This CDR3 reads CASSYLGRGADYGYTF. In DNA form, the CDR3 reads TGTGCCAGCAGTTACTTAGGCCGGGGGGCGGACTATGGCTACACCTTC.

The chain uses TRBV24-1 and TRBJ2-5; 10 bases agree with TRBD2. In germline, CDR1 is KGHDR, CDR2 SFDVKD. With 2 bases clipped from V and 7 bases from J, the junction kept 6 bases outside the gene matches. The CDR3 loop spans 15 amino acids. The CDR3 nucleotides are TGTGCCACCAGTGATTCTAGCGGGGGCGGTAGGACCCAGTACTTC. The encoded protein is CATSDSSGGGRTQYF.

In its sample, this clonotype was seen a few times. V and J are TRBV7-9 and TRBJ1-1; D is possibly TRBD1 (6 bases). CDR1 and CDR2 (germline): SEHNR, FQNEAQ (reference sequence). This CDR3 is 19 amino acids long. Trimming cost V 2 bases and J 6 bases, with 28 bases left between them. The CDR3 is CASSLRGGGATGMMSEAFF. CDR3 DNA sequence: TGTGCCAGCAGCTTAAGAGGGGGAGGGGCGACCGGGATGATGTCTGAAGCTTTCTTT.

This sequence joins TRBV25-1 and TRBJ2-2; D call uncertain. The V and J ends lost 4 bases and 9 bases respectively, with 15 bases between them. The CDR3 covers 14 residues. Germline CDR1 is MGHDK and CDR2 is SYGVNS. CDR3 region: CASSGMNRWRELFF. The CDR3 DNA follows: TGTGCCAGCAGTGGGATGAACCGCTGGCGGGAGCTGTTTTTT.

This clonotype came up many times. The V gene is TRBV7-6, the J gene TRBJ2-3, with unresolved D. In germline, CDR1 is SGHVS, CDR2 FNYEAQ. Trimming removed 5 bases from V and 1 base from J, with 4 bases in between. CDR3 length equals 12 residues. CDR3 protein: CASSLRTDTQYF. The CDR3 coding sequence is TGTGCCAGCAGCCTTCGCACAGATACGCAGTATTTT.

Regarding this clonotype: This is likely a read error, given that the CDR3 carries no conserved phenylalanine or tryptophan at its end. The limits of the CDR3 on the DNA are not certain, so only TCRdb's listed CDR3 is given. The rearrangement joins TRBV4-2 to TRBJ1-2; TRBD1 was called by the table and not checked on the DNA. The CDR3 is 13 amino acids in total, end residues counted. From germline, CDR1 is LGHNA and CDR2 YNFKEQ. The CDR3 loop reads CASSQEGDPPELD.

About this clonotype itself: A junction end diverges from the germline sequence, so it may reflect a read error. This chain joins TRBV29-1 and TRBJ1-1; the D is unclear. This CDR3 region has 12 residues. The germline V gene encodes CDR1 SQVTM and CDR2 ANQGSEA. The CDR3 is CSAEGLNTEAFF. The CDR3, as DNA: TGCAGCGCTGAAGGACTTAACACTGAAGCTTTCTTT.

This clonotype appeared a few times. The V gene is TRBV30, the J gene TRBJ2-4; the match to TRBD1 covers 7 bases. Germline lookup yields CDR1 GTSNPN and CDR2 SVGIG (reference sequence). This CDR3 comprises 13 residues. The J segment lost 5 bases and the V segment lost 7 bases, leaving 8 bases of the junction unmatched. CDR3 loop: CASRRQGQNIQYF. CDR3 coding DNA: TGTGCCTCCAGGCGACAGGGCCAAAACATTCAGTACTTC.

In its sample, this clonotype was seen a few times. The V and J genes are TRBV5-1 and TRBJ1-2, with a weak D call TRBD1 (5 bases). V lost 4 bases and J lost 1, with 8 bases in between. The CDR3 covers 13 residues. CDR1 is SGHRS, CDR2 YFSETQ, per germline. For the CDR3, the DNA is TGCGCCAGCAGCATCGACAGTAACTATGGCTACACCTTC. This gives the protein CASSIDSNYGYTF.

This clonotype has ten or more counts. V is TRBV12-3 or TRBV12-4 and J is TRBJ1-2; D remains unclear. The CDR3 is 13 amino acids. V was cut by 0 bases and J by 4 bases, with 6 bases left in between. This chain's CDR3 is CASSLAGFYGYTF. Written as DNA, the CDR3 is TGTGCCAGCAGTTTAGCAGGTTTCTATGGCTACACCTTC.

This chain connects TRBV5-1 to TRBJ2-5; D uncertain. The ends were cut back, 4 bases at V and 7 bases at J, with 14 bases in the middle. Germline-derived CDR1 and CDR2 are SGHRS and YFSETQ. The CDR3 spans 13 residues. The CDR3 sequence: CASSPLDGVTQYF. The CDR3 bases are TGCGCCAGCAGCCCCCTTGATGGCGTGACCCAGTACTTC.

This chain connects TRBV12-3 or TRBV12-4 to TRBJ2-3; 7 bases are a match to TRBD2. There are 11 residues in the CDR3. V trimming: 6 bases; J trimming: 10 bases; junction bases outside the gene matches: 4. The CDR3 bases are TGTGCCAGCAGGTGGACTAGGGCGCAGTATTTT. The encoded protein is CASRWTRAQYF.

DNA of the CDR3: TGCAGTGCTAGGTCGGTACAGGGAGAGACCCAGTACTTC. This translates into CSARSVQGETQYF. This chain links TRBV20-1 with TRBJ2-5; a possible D gene is TRBD1 (6 bases). Trimming pared 3 bases from V and 4 bases from J, leaving 12 bases between. Germline V gene lookup returns CDR1 DFQATT and CDR2 SNEGSKA (reference sequence). CDR3 length equals 13 residues.

This sequence joins TRBV5-1 and TRBJ1-1, with D tentatively TRBD1 (5 bases). V was clipped by 6 bases and J by 5 bases, with 17 bases between them. In germline, CDR1 is SGHRS, CDR2 YFSETQ. The CDR3 is 14 residues long. CDR3: CASTSDGDSTEAFF. Written as DNA, the CDR3 is TGCGCCAGCACCTCGGACGGCGACAGTACTGAAGCTTTCTTT. Drawing the rest from reference TRBV5-1 and TRBJ1-1, the complete variable domain is KAGVTQTPRYLIKTRGQQVTLSCSPISGHRSVSWYQQTPGQGLQFLFEYFSETQRNKGNFPGRFSGRQFSNSRSEMNVSTLELGDSALYLCASTSDGDSTEAFFGQGTRLTVV.

This clonotype was seen more than once but under ten times. The rearrangement uses TRBV29-1 and TRBJ2-5; TRBD1 is a possible D gene (6 bases). CDR3 length: 13 amino acids. V lost 7 bases to trimming and J lost 2 bases, with 14 bases between them. Germline V lookup: CDR1 SQVTM, CDR2 ANQGSEA. CDR3 sequence (DNA): TGCAGCGCCTCTCATGGACAGCAAGAGACCCAGTACTTC. Translation gives CSASHGQQETQYF.

The rearrangement links TRBV24-1 to TRBJ2-5, with a weak D call TRBD2 (5 bases). The germline V and J ends were trimmed by 5 bases and 1 base, with 7 bases remaining between them. Germline CDR1 reads KGHDR; CDR2 reads SFDVKD. The CDR3 sequence is 13 residues long. CDR3 sequence (DNA): TGTGCCACCAGTGCAGCGGCCCAAGAGACCCAGTACTTC. Encoded protein: CATSAAAQETQYF.

The CDR3 here is CASSPRGGANTEAFF. CDR3 nucleotide sequence: TGTGCCAGCTCGCCCCGCGGGGGGGCGAACACTGAAGCTTTCTTT. The chain couples TRBV18 to TRBJ1-1; possibly TRBD1 for D (6 bases). The CDR3 covers 15 residues. V was shortened by 6 bases and J by 1 base, with 15 bases between the two germline ends. Germline V lookup: CDR1 KGHSH, CDR2 LQKENI.

The V and J genes are TRBV20-1 and TRBJ2-1, with D possibly being TRBD2 (5 bases). The CDR3 is 14 residues long. Germline V lookup: CDR1 DFQATT, CDR2 SNEGSKA (reference sequence). Trimming cost V 6 bases and J 7 bases, with 19 bases left between them. The CDR3 bases are TGCAGTGCCTTTTCTAGTCCAGCGGTGAATGAGCAGTTCTTC. It is translated as CSAFSSPAVNEQFF.

This clonotype has just a few counts. This rearrangement joins TRBV5-1 to TRBJ2-1, with 9 bases identical to TRBD2. With 0 bases clipped from V and 8 bases from J, the junction kept 0 bases outside the gene matches. Looked up from germline, CDR1 is SGHRS and CDR2 is YFSETQ. The CDR3 length is 13 residues. CDR3 sequence (DNA): TGCGCCAGCAGCTTGGGGACTAGCGATGAGCAGTTCTTC. This translates into CASSLGTSDEQFF.

This clonotype was observed at least ten times. The chain combines TRBV7-2 with TRBJ2-5, with D unresolved. The CDR3 consists of 12 residues. The V end lost 1 base, the J end lost 5 bases, and 5 bases lay between the germline ends. Germline lookup yields CDR1 SGHTA and CDR2 FQGNSA. The CDR3 protein is CASSLGPETQYF. The DNA for the CDR3 is TGTGCCAGCAGCTTAGGTCCGGAGACCCAGTACTTC.

V is TRBV5-1 and J is TRBJ2-5; 8 bases agree with TRBD2. Per the germline V gene, CDR1 is SGHRS and CDR2 is YFSETQ. This CDR3 is built from 16 residues. Germline trimming cut 0 bases from V and 5 bases from J; bases unmatched to any gene: 9. The CDR3 loop reads CASSLVVAGSGETQYF. The CDR3 DNA reads as TGCGCCAGCAGCTTGGTCGTAGCGGGGAGTGGGGAGACCCAGTACTTC.

This chain uses TRBV2 with TRBJ1-3; D gene ambiguous. Deletions cut 6 bases from V and 2 bases from J, with 8 bases between. Germline V lookup: CDR1 SNHLY, CDR2 FYNNEI. This CDR3 is 13 amino acids long. This chain's CDR3 is CASRGSAGNTIYF. CDR3 coding DNA: TGTGCCAGCAGGGGTTCGGCTGGAAACACCATATATTTT.

In this sample, this clonotype turned up a few times. V and J are TRBV28 and TRBJ1-1; maybe TRBD1 (5 bases). Germline CDR1 is MDHEN and CDR2 is SYDVKM. This CDR3 is 13 amino acids long. Trimming pared 5 bases from V and 7 bases from J, leaving 14 bases between. Here the CDR3 DNA reads TGTGCCAGCAGTGCCCACGGGGACGATGAAGCTTTCTTT. Protein: CASSAHGDDEAFF. The whole variable domain, remainder taken from reference TRBV28 and TRBJ1-1, is DVKVTQSSRYLVKRTGEKVFLECVQDMDHENMFWYRQDPGLGLRLIYFSYDVKMKEKGDIPEGYSVSREKKERFSLILESASTNQTSMYLCASSAHGDDEAFFGQGTRLTVV.

This clonotype was recorded at least ten times. The genes are TRBV5-5 and TRBJ2-2; D uncertain. The V gene's germline CDR1 is SGHKS and CDR2 YYEKEE (reference sequence). Trimming took off 2 bases at V and 0 bases at J, with 5 bases between the two ends. This CDR3 contains 14 residues. The CDR3 loop is CASSFSSNTGELFF. The CDR3 DNA is TGTGCCAGCAGCTTTTCGTCGAACACCGGGGAGCTGTTTTTT.